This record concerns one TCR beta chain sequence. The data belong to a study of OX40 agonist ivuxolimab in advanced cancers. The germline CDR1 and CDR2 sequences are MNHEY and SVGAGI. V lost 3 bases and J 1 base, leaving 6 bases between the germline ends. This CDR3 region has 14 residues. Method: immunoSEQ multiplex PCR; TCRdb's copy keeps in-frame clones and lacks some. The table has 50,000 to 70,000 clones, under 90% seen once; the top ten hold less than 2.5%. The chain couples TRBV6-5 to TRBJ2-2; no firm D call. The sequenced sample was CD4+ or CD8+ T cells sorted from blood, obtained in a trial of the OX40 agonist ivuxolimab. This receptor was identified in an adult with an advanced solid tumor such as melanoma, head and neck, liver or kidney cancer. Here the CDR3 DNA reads TGTGCCAGCAGTTATTATCAGAACACCGGGGAGCTGTTTTTT. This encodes CASSYYQNTGELFF.